These 21 T cell receptor beta chains share one sample of origin, sequenced in a study of Ad26.COV2.S vaccination and SARS-CoV-2 variants. Treatment described: 15 to 20 received Ad26.COV2.S at low or high dose, single or two shots; several received placebo; per-sample allocation not given. Sample collection was performed on day 63 after the first vaccine or placebo injection. Using immunoSEQ multiplex PCR, the repertoire was profiled, and TCRdb retains in-frame clones only, with some absent. Among over 450,000 clones listed, about 88% were seen once. Sequencing was performed on peripheral blood, taken in a trial of Ad26.COV2.S vaccine versus placebo. The origin of the receptors is a person between 18 and 60 years old who received the Ad26.COV2.S COVID-19 vaccine or a placebo.

The chain employs TRBV6-5 and TRBJ1-5, with D possibly being TRBD1 (5 bases). Per the germline V gene, CDR1 is MNHEY and CDR2 is SVGAGI. The V end lost 2 bases, the J end lost 0 bases, and 5 bases lay between the germline ends. The CDR3 spans 14 residues. The chain's CDR3 is CASSYDSSNQPQHF. The CDR3, as DNA: TGTGCCAGCAGTTACGACAGTAGCAATCAGCCCCAGCATTTT.

DNA for the CDR3: TGTGCCAGCAGCGGGGGACTTGGCTACACCTTC. As protein: CASSGGLGYTF. The J gene is TRBJ1-2, the V gene TRBV5-8; tentative D call: TRBD1 (5 bases). The CDR3 has 11 amino acids. Germline V gene sequence: CDR1 SGHTS, CDR2 YDEGEE. V was clipped by 4 bases and J by 7 bases, with 8 bases between them.

The genes are TRBV7-2 and TRBJ1-2; 12 nucleotides agree with TRBD1. Germline V CDR1 and CDR2: SGHTA, FQGNSA. V shed 3 bases and J 3 bases; nucleotides not matched to a gene: 5. CDR3 length: 16 amino acids. CDR3 in DNA: TGTGCCAGCAGCTTCGGGACAGGGGGCGGGGACTATGGCTACACCTTC. As protein: CASSFGTGGGDYGYTF.

Only one count was recorded for this clone. The rearrangement uses TRBV6-6 and TRBJ2-3; D gene unclear. Germline CDR1 reads MNHNY; CDR2 reads SVGAGI (reference sequence). This CDR3 spans 13 amino acids. The V end was cut by 8 bases, the J end by 0 bases, with 9 bases between. This CDR3 reads CASQYPSTDTQYF. The CDR3 bases are TGTGCCAGCCAGTACCCCAGCACAGATACGCAGTATTTT.

The V and J genes are TRBV15 and TRBJ2-3, with D uncertain. Trimming removed 3 bases at V and 0 bases at J, with 10 bases between. From germline, CDR1 is LNHNV and CDR2 YYDKDF (reference sequence). This CDR3 region has 15 residues. Here the CDR3 DNA reads TGTGCCACCAGCAGCCGCAAACCTAGCACAGATACGCAGTATTTT. Protein sequence: CATSSRKPSTDTQYF.

This clone was detected a few times. This rearrangement joins TRBV5-1 to TRBJ1-6; no definite D call. Trimming removed 4 bases from V and 6 bases from J, with 14 bases in between. The CDR3 has 15 residues. Germline CDR1 reads SGHRS; CDR2 reads YFSETQ. CDR3 in amino acids: CASSIGDRTNSPLHF. The CDR3 DNA is TGCGCCAGCAGCATCGGGGATCGTACTAATTCACCCCTCCACTTT. Full variable domain (rest looked up from reference TRBV5-1 and TRBJ1-6): KAGVTQTPRYLIKTRGQQVTLSCSPISGHRSVSWYQQTPGQGLQFLFEYFSETQRNKGNFPGRFSGRQFSNSRSEMNVSTLELGDSALYLCASSIGDRTNSPLHFGNGTRLTVT.

The gene calls are TRBV29-1 and TRBJ2-1, with unresolved D. CDR3 length: 13 residues. Germline CDR1 and CDR2: SQVTM and ANQGSEA. V dropped 4 bases and J dropped 7 bases, with 14 bases sitting between them. The CDR3 DNA follows: TGCAGCGTTGGGTCGGGCATTCTGAATGAGCAGTTCTTC. This gives the protein CSVGSGILNEQFF.

This clone occurred a few times. The chain combines TRBV6-6 with TRBJ1-2; possibly TRBD1 for D (5 bases). The CDR3 is 14 amino acids. V was trimmed by 6 bases and J by 6 bases, leaving 17 bases between them. In germline, CDR1 is MNHNY, CDR2 SVGAGI (reference sequence). The CDR3 protein is CASRYTGTRDGYTF. The CDR3 nucleotides are TGTGCCAGCAGATATACCGGGACGCGAGATGGCTACACCTTC.

The sample holds a few counts of this clone. J is TRBJ1-6 and V is TRBV4-3; 9 bases align to TRBD1. Trimming removed 3 bases from V and 9 bases from J; junction bases left unmatched: 12. The CDR3 spans 17 residues. Germline V CDR1 and CDR2: LGHNA, YSLEER. CDR3 bases: TGCGCCAGCAGCCAGTCGGACAGGGGTTCATCGGGTTCACCCCTCCACTTT. This translates into CASSQSDRGSSGSPLHF.

The chain couples TRBV15 to TRBJ2-2; TRBD2 agrees at 8 bases. J gave up 5 bases and V 2 bases, and 10 bases lay outside the gene matches. This CDR3 region has 17 residues. CDR1 is LNHNV, CDR2 YYDKDF, per germline (reference sequence). Here the CDR3 DNA reads TGTGCCACCAGCAGACCAGTAGCGGGGCAAGGGACCGGGGAGCTGTTTTTT. Its translation: CATSRPVAGQGTGELFF.

The chain uses TRBV4-1 and TRBJ2-4; 9 bases are a match to TRBD1. The CDR3 is made up of 16 amino acids. Germline loops: CDR1 MGHRA, CDR2 YSYEKL. Trimming cost V 4 bases and J 5 bases; bases outside gene matches: 9. For the CDR3, the DNA is TGCGCCAGCAGCCCAAACCCCGGACAGGGGCAAAACATTCAGTACTTC. Amino acid sequence: CASSPNPGQGQNIQYF.

The genes are TRBV10-3 and TRBJ2-6, with TRBD1 identical over 8 bases. The CDR3 totals 18 residues. Germline V gives CDR1 ENHRY, CDR2 SYGVKD. V lost 6 bases, J lost 0 bases, and 10 bases stayed unmatched. CDR3 loop: CAISGKTGGISGANVLTF. The DNA of the CDR3 is TGTGCCATCAGCGGGAAAACAGGGGGGATCTCTGGGGCCAACGTCCTGACTTTC.

CDR3 DNA sequence: TGTGCCAGTAACTTAGGCAATCAGCCCCAGCATTTT. Residues: CASNLGNQPQHF. V usage is TRBV19 and J usage is TRBJ1-5, with D uncertain. The CDR3 extends over 12 amino acids. Germline CDR1 LNHDA, CDR2 SQIVND (reference sequence). Trimming pared 7 bases from V and 2 bases from J, leaving 6 bases between. The complete variable domain, with remaining parts taken from reference TRBV19 and TRBJ1-5, reads DGGITQSPKYLFRKEGQNVTLSCEQNLNHDAMYWYRQDPGQGLRLIYYSQIVNDFQKGDIAEGYSVSREKKESFPLTVTSAQKNPTAFYLCASNLGNQPQHFGDGTRLSIL.

In its sample, this clone was seen many times. In DNA, the CDR3 is TGTGCCAGCAGCGGGGCGAGCGGGGGGGCGGAGACCCAGTACTTC. Protein: CASSGASGGAETQYF. This chain links TRBV6-5 with TRBJ2-5; 10 bases line up with TRBD2. This CDR3 is 15 amino acids long. Trimming at V came to 6 bases and at J to 5 bases, leaving 9 bases not matched to a gene. Germline CDR1 MNHEY, CDR2 SVGAGI.

This chain connects TRBV18 to TRBJ1-1; tentative D call: TRBD1 (5 bases). The V gene lost 7 bases and the J gene lost 0 bases, with 12 bases spanning the gap. There are 14 residues in the CDR3. The germline V gene encodes CDR1 KGHSH and CDR2 LQKENI. The CDR3 reads CASLKQDLNTEAFF. DNA for the CDR3: TGTGCCAGCTTAAAACAGGATCTGAACACTGAAGCTTTCTTT.

The V call is TRBV5-1, the J call TRBJ2-5; D unclear. The germline gives CDR1 SGHRS, CDR2 YFSETQ. Trimming left V 1 base short and J 2 bases short, with 6 bases between. The CDR3 runs 13 residues. CDR3 loop: CASSLSFQETQYF. The CDR3, as DNA: TGCGCCAGCAGCTTGTCCTTTCAAGAGACCCAGTACTTC.

This chain joins TRBV7-2 and TRBJ1-2; D ambiguous. V was clipped by 5 bases and J by 4 bases, with 17 bases between them. The CDR3 loop spans 15 amino acids. The germline V gene encodes CDR1 SGHTA and CDR2 FQGNSA. CDR3 sequence reads: CASSHTSGRPYGYTF. The CDR3, as DNA: TGTGCCAGCAGCCACACATCTGGGCGACCCTATGGCTACACCTTC.

This sequence joins TRBV5-1 and TRBJ2-1, with 7 nucleotides matching TRBD1. Germline trimming cut 0 bases from V and 7 bases from J; bases unmatched to any gene: 4. The CDR3 runs to 14 residues. Germline-derived CDR1 and CDR2 are SGHRS and YFSETQ. CDR3 DNA sequence: TGCGCCAGCAGCTTGGAGATCAGGGGGAATGAGCAGTTCTTC. This sequence encodes CASSLEIRGNEQFF.

The CDR3, as DNA: TGTGCCAGTAATAACCGAGTCGACAATGAGCAGTTCTTC. Translation gives CASNNRVDNEQFF. The chain carries TRBV19 and TRBJ2-1; D is ambiguous. CDR1 is LNHDA and CDR2 is SQIVND in the germline V gene (reference sequence). Trimming cost V 7 bases and J 5 bases, with 12 bases left between them. The CDR3 runs 13 residues.

This clone was seen once. The CDR3 nucleotides read TGCGCCAGCAGCCATCCCCCCCCGGTGAGCTACAATGAGCAGTTCTTC. Encoded protein: CASSHPPPVSYNEQFF. The chain carries TRBV4-1 and TRBJ2-1; no clear D. The CDR3 is 16 amino acids. Trimming stripped 3 bases from V and 3 bases from J, with 15 bases between. Per the germline V gene, CDR1 is MGHRA and CDR2 is YSYEKL.

The chain carries TRBV4-1 and TRBJ2-5; TRBD2 is a possible D gene (5 bases). CDR3 length: 14 amino acids. Germline CDR1 and CDR2: MGHRA and YSYEKL. Trimming shortened V by 10 bases and J by 7 bases, and 22 bases separated the two germline ends. CDR3 region: CANETDPKGGTQYF. CDR3 DNA: TGCGCCAATGAAACGGACCCTAAAGGAGGGACCCAGTACTTC.